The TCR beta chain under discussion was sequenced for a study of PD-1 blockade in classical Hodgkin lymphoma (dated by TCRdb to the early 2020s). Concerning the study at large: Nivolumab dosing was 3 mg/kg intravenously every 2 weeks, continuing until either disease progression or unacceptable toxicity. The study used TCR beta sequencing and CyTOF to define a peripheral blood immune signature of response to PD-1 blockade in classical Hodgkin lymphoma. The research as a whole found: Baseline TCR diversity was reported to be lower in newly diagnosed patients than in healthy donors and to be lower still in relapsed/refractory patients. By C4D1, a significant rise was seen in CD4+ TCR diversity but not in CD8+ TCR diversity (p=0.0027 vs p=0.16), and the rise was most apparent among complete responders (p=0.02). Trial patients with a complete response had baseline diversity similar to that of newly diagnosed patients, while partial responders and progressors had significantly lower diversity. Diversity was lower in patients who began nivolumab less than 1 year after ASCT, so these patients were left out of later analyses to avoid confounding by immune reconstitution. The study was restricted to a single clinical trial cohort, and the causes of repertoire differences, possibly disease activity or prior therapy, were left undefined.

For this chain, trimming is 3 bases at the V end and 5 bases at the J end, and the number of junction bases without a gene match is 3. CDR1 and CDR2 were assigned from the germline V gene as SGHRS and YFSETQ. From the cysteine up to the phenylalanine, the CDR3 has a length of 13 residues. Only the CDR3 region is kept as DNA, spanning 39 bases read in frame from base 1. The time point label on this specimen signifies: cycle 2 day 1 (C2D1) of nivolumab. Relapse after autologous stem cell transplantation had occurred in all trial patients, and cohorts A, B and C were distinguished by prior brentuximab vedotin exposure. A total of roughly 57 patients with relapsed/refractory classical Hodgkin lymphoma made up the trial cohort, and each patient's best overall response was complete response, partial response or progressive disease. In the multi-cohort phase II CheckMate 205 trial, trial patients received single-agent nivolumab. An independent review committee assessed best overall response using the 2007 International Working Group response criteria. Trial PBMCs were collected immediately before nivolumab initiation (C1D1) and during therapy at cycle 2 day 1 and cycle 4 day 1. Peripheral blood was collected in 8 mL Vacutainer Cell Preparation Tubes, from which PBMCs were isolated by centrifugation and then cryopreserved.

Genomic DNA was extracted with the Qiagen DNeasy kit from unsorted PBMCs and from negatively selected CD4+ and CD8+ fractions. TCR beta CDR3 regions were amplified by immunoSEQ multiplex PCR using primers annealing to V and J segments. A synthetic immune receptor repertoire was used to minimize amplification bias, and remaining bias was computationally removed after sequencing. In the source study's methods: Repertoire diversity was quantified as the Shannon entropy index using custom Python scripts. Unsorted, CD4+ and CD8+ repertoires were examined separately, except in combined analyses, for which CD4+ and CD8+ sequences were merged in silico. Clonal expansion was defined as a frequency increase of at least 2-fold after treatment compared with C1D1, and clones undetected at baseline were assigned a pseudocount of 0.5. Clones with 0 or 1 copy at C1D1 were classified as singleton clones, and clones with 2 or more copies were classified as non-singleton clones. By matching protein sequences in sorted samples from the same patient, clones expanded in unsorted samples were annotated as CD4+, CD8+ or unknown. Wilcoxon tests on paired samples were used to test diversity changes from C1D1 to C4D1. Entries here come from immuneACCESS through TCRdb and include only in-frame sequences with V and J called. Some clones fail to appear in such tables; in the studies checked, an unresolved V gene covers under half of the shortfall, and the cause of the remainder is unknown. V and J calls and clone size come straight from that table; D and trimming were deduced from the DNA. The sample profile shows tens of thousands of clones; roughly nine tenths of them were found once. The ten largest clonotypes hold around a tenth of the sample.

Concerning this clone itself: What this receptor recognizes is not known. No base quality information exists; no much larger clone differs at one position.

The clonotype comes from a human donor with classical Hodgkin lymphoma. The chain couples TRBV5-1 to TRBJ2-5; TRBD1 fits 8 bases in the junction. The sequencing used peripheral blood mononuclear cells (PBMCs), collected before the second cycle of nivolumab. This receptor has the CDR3 CASSSDRAETQYF. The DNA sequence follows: TGCGCCAGCAGCTCGGACAGGGCGGAGACCCAGTACTTC.